This TCR beta chain was captured in a study of OX40 agonist ivuxolimab in advanced cancers. Study in general: Of mixed ages from about 20 to 80 and averaging approximately 60 years, the group was approximately 84% male.

V trimming: 3 bases; J trimming: 5 bases; junction bases outside the gene matches: 8. The germline V gene encodes CDR1 SGDLS and CDR2 YYNGEE. This CDR3 region has 14 residues. Assay used: immunoSEQ multiplex PCR; TCRdb lists only in-frame clones, some missing. In the table there are more than 80,000 clones, roughly nine tenths of which are singletons. The material sequenced was CD4+ or CD8+ T cells sorted from blood, taken in a trial of the OX40 agonist ivuxolimab. The clonotype originates from an adult with an advanced solid tumor such as melanoma, head and neck, liver or kidney cancer. The rearrangement joins TRBV9 to TRBJ2-7; TRBD2 matches 7 bases. CDR3 amino acids: CASSAGGGVNEQYF. DNA of the CDR3: TGTGCCAGCAGCGCGGGCGGGGGTGTCAACGAGCAGTACTTC. The full variable domain, completed using reference TRBV9 and TRBJ2-7, is DSGVTQTPKHLITATGQRVTLRCSPRSGDLSVYWYQQSLDQGLQFLIQYYNGEERAKGNILERFSAQQFPDLHSELNLSSLELGDSALYFCASSAGGGVNEQYFGPGTRLTVT.